The rows below give T cell receptor beta chains drawn from one sample of a study of cytomegalovirus exposure and HLA in healthy donors. Clones were sequenced by immunoSEQ multiplex PCR, and TCRdb holds only the in-frame ones, with some missing. The table has some 330,000 clones, 86% seen once. The sample was PBMCs. Receptor source: a woman aged 18-29 years in good health and CMV-seronegative. The CDR3 runs from the conserved cysteine through the conserved F or W. The D gene is left open where the match is weak. Clone size appears in some rows only: once, few, many, or a class for an expanded clone.

d_call j_call clone_size v_call cdr3_aa cdr3_nt
TRBD2 TRBJ2-7 NA TRBV28 CASNGGMEQYF TGTGCCAGCAACGGGGGGATGGAGCAGTACTTC
NA TRBJ2-7 few TRBV7-2 CASSLVAYEQYF TGTGCCAGCAGCTTAGTAGCCTACGAGCAGTACTTC
TRBD2 TRBJ2-7 NA TRBV29-1 CSVEDAGLAGIGVYEQYF TGCAGCGTTGAAGATGCGGGACTAGCGGGAATAGGGGTCTACGAGCAGTACTTC
TRBD1 TRBJ1-5 NA TRBV18 CASSPEGAGSNQPQHF TGTGCCAGCTCACCAGAGGGGGCAGGGAGCAATCAGCCCCAGCATTTT
NA TRBJ2-7 NA TRBV27 CASSFRPHSSYEQYF TGTGCCAGCAGTTTTCGGCCTCACAGCTCCTACGAGCAGTACTTC
NA TRBJ2-1 few TRBV5-4 CASSLILASNEQFF TGTGCCAGCAGCTTGATTCTAGCGAGCAATGAGCAGTTCTTC
NA TRBJ2-7 NA TRBV19 CASSQQGGTYEQYF TGTGCCAGTAGCCAACAGGGGGGGACCTACGAGCAGTACTTC
NA TRBJ2-1 NA TRBV5-1 CASRQESSYNEQFF TGCGCCAGCAGACAGGAGAGCTCCTACAATGAGCAGTTCTTC
TRBD2 TRBJ2-7 NA TRBV28 CASRGLASTTYEQYF TGTGCCAGCAGGGGACTAGCGTCCACTACCTACGAGCAGTACTTC
NA TRBJ2-3 NA TRBV27 CASRGQGKGLATDTQYF TGTGCCAGCAGGGGACAGGGGAAGGGACTAGCGACAGATACGCAGTATTTT
NA TRBJ2-5 NA TRBV6-1 CASSDRIKETQYF TGTGCCAGCAGTGACAGGATTAAAGAGACCCAGTACTTC
TRBD1 TRBJ1-5 NA TRBV6-6 CASSDRQGSNQPQHF TGTGCCAGCAGTGACCGACAGGGAAGCAATCAGCCCCAGCATTTT
NA TRBJ1-2 NA TRBV7-2 CASSFGPQVGGYTF TGTGCCAGCAGCTTCGGACCACAGGTTGGCGGCTACACCTTC
TRBD2 TRBJ2-5 NA TRBV7-2 CASRLAGGLGETQYF TGTGCCAGCCGACTAGCGGGAGGGTTGGGAGAGACCCAGTACTTC
NA TRBJ1-5 NA TRBV27 CASSTHGGNQPQHF TGTGCCAGCAGCACCCACGGAGGCAATCAGCCCCAGCATTTT
TRBD1 TRBJ1-2 NA TRBV5-1 CASSLIAGGGYTF TGCGCCAGCAGCTTAATTGCAGGGGGCGGCTACACCTTC
NA TRBJ2-3 NA TRBV12-5 CASGPRVHVGFRQDTQYF TGTGCTAGTGGTCCCCGTGTCCACGTCGGGTTTCGCCAAGATACGCAGTATTTT
TRBD1 TRBJ1-1 NA TRBV27 CASSLTGTGDTEAFF TGTGCCAGCAGTTTGACCGGGACAGGGGACACTGAAGCTTTCTTT
NA TRBJ1-4 NA TRBV5-4 CASSLGRRDNEKLFF TGTGCCAGCAGCTTGGGTCGCAGGGATAATGAAAAACTGTTTTTT
NA TRBJ1-2 NA TRBV29-1 CSVEGGPLYGYTF TGCAGCGTTGAAGGAGGCCCGCTCTATGGCTACACCTTC
NA TRBJ1-2 NA TRBV6-5 CASSYSGPRDYGYTF TGTGCCAGCAGTTACTCCGGGCCGAGGGACTATGGCTACACCTTC
TRBD1 TRBJ1-2 once TRBV6-1 CASGQGRNSF TGTGCCAGCGGACAGGGAAGAAATTCATTC
TRBD2 TRBJ2-6 NA TRBV7-2 CASSLVAGVFGANVLTF TGTGCCAGCAGCTTAGTGGCGGGAGTATTTGGGGCCAACGTCCTGACTTTC
TRBD2 TRBJ2-3 NA TRBV4-3 CASSQDAGLAGRTDTQYF TGCGCCAGCAGCCAAGACGCGGGACTAGCGGGCCGCACAGATACGCAGTATTTT
TRBD1 TRBJ1-5 NA TRBV5-4 CASSQQGMYQPQHF TGTGCCAGCAGCCAACAGGGGATGTATCAGCCCCAGCATTTT
TRBD1 TRBJ1-2 NA TRBV28 CASRTGGSSNYGYTF TGTGCCAGTAGGACAGGGGGTAGTAGTAACTATGGCTACACCTTC
TRBD1 TRBJ2-7 NA TRBV5-1 CASSRGGGYEQYF TGCGCCAGCAGCAGAGGGGGCGGGTACGAGCAGTACTTC
TRBD2 TRBJ2-1 once TRBV2 CASSQTGTSGSTPGFF TGTGCCAGCAGTCAAACCGGGACTAGCGGGTCGACCCCCGGGTTCTTC
NA TRBJ2-7 NA TRBV19 CASSLRNGQSYEQYF TGTGCCAGTAGTTTGCGAAACGGACAGTCCTACGAGCAGTACTTC
TRBD2 TRBJ2-3 once TRBV11-2 CASSSLAGVETDTQYF TGTGCCAGCAGCTCCCTAGCGGGAGTCGAGACAGATACGCAGTATTTT
TRBD1 TRBJ2-7 NA TRBV4-3 CASSQDFNRGSNYEQYF TGCGCCAGCAGCCAAGACTTTAACAGGGGAAGCAACTACGAGCAGTACTTC
NA TRBJ2-3 NA TRBV5-6 CASSLVRQQTDTQYF TGTGCCAGCAGCTTGGTTAGACAGCAGACAGATACGCAGTATTTT
TRBD2 TRBJ2-5 NA TRBV2 CASRGPLISGRETQYF TGTGCCAGCAGGGGGCCTTTGATTAGCGGGAGGGAGACCCAGTACTTC
TRBD2 TRBJ2-5 NA TRBV7-2 CASNEGGDHGAGTQYF TGTGCCAGCAACGAGGGAGGGGACCACGGGGCAGGGACCCAGTACTTC
TRBD1 TRBJ1-2 NA TRBV2 CASSEDGVGQGIGYTF TGTGCCAGCAGTGAAGATGGGGTTGGACAGGGTATTGGCTACACCTTC
TRBD1 TRBJ2-5 NA TRBV30 CAWSFGQGGETQYF TGTGCCTGGAGTTTCGGACAGGGAGGAGAGACCCAGTACTTC
TRBD1 TRBJ1-2 NA TRBV4-1 CASSQGTGGQYGYTF TGCGCCAGCAGCCAAGGGACAGGGGGCCAATATGGCTACACCTTC
TRBD1 TRBJ2-7 NA TRBV7-9 CASSLGTASYEQYF TGTGCCAGCAGCTTGGGGACAGCATCCTACGAGCAGTACTTC
TRBD2 TRBJ2-4 NA TRBV5-4 CASSLEGRVNIQYF TGTGCCAGCAGCTTGGAGGGGAGGGTAAACATTCAGTACTTC
NA TRBJ2-2 NA TRBV4-3 CASRGRNTGELFF TGCGCCAGCAGGGGGCGTAACACCGGGGAGCTGTTTTTT
TRBD2 TRBJ2-1 NA TRBV19 CASSEGWAGGGHEQFF TGTGCCAGTAGTGAAGGTTGGGCGGGAGGTGGTCATGAGCAGTTCTTC